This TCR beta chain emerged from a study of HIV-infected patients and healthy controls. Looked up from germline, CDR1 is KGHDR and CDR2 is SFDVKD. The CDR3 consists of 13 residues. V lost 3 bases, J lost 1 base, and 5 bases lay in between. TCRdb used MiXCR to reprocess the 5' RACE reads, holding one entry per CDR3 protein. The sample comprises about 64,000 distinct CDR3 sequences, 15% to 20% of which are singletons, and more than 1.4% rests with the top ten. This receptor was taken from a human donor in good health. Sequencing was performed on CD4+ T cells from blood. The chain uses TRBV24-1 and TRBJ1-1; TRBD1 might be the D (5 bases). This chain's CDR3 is CATSDGQNTEAFF. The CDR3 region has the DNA TGTGCCACCAGTGATGGACAGAACACTGAAGCTTTCTTT.